Sequencing of this T cell receptor (beta chain) was carried out in a study of CD8+CD57+ T cells in acquired aplastic anemia. For the study at large: Sorted CD4+ and CD8+ cells yielded DNA averaging around 3.2 ug. General observations from the study: No significant patient-versus-control difference appeared in CD8+ Simpson's diversity. Patients had around 30 CD8+ CDR3 sequences in common with controls (the shared set).

Whoever was chosen for sequencing had shown CD8+CD57+ cell expansion by flow cytometry. Blood samples were obtained from patients who had received no prior therapy. The CDR3 is 14 amino acids. V dropped 5 bases and J dropped 0 bases, with 11 bases sitting between them. The germline CDR1 and CDR2 sequences are SGHVS and FQNEAQ. On this clonotype itself: Its specificity is not known.

Genomic DNA provided the template from which TCR beta VDJ and CDR3 profiles were obtained. A single record per CDR3 protein comes from TCRdb applying MiXCR to the reads. Of 250,000 to 300,000 distinct CDR3 sequences listed, roughly 61% are singletons. The receptor comes from a human donor with aplastic anemia. The sequencing sample was made of sorted CD4+, CD8+, or CD8+CD57+ T cells (not recorded which) from PBMCs. This chain joins TRBV7-8 and TRBJ2-7; maybe TRBD2 (5 bases). The CDR3 sequence is CASSPDGDSYEQYF. As DNA, the CDR3 is TGTGCCAGCAGCCCGGACGGGGACTCCTACGAGCAGTACTTC.